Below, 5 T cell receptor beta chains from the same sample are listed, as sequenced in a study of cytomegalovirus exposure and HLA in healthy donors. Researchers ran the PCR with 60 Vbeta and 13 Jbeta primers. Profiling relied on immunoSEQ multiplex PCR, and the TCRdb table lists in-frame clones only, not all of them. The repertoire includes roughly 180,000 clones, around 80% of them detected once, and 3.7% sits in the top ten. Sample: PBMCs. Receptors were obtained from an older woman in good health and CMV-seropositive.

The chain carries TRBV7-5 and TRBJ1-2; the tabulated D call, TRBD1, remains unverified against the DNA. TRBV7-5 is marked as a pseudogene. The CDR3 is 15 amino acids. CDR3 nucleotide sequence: TGTGCCAGAAGCTTAGGGCCTTTGGGGCCCTATGGCTACACCTTC. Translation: CARSLGPLGPYGYTF.

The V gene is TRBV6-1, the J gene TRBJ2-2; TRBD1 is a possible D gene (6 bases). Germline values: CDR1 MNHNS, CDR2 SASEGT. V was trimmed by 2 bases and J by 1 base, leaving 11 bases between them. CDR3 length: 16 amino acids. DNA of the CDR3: TGTGCCAGCAGTGAATTGGGCAGGGGGAACACCGGGGAGCTGTTTTTT. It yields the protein CASSELGRGNTGELFF.

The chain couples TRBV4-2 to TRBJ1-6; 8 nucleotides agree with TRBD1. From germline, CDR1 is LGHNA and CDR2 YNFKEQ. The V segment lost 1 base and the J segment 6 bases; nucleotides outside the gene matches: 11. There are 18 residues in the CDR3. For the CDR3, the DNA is TGTGCCAGCAGCCAAGGGGTGGGGCAGGGGGCAGTTAATTCACCCCTCCACTTT. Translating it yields CASSQGVGQGAVNSPLHF.

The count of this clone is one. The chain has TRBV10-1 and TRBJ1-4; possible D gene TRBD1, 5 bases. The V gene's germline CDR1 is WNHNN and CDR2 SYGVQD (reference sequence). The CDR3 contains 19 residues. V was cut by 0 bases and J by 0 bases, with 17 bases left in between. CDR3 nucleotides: TGCGCCAGCAGTGAGTCGTGGCAGGGCGAAGGGGCAACTAATGAAAAACTGTTTTTT. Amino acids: CASSESWQGEGATNEKLFF.

CDR3 residues: CAITIAGELFF. CDR3 coding DNA: TGTGCCATCACAATAGCCGGGGAGCTGTTTTTT. The rearrangement uses TRBV10-3 and TRBJ2-2; no reliable D call. Germline V gene lookup returns CDR1 ENHRY and CDR2 SYGVKD. This CDR3 is built from 11 residues. With 7 bases removed from V and 6 bases from J, the gap between germline ends came to 6 bases.